These 18 T cell receptor beta chains originate from one sample sequenced in a study of cytomegalovirus exposure and HLA in healthy donors. In the PCR, 60 Vbeta and 13 Jbeta primers were used. The repertoire was sequenced with immunoSEQ multiplex PCR; TCRdb's copy has only in-frame clones and lacks some. This sample's clone table lists 75,000 to 85,000 clones. Material for sequencing was PBMCs. These receptors were obtained from a man between 18 and 29 years old in good health and CMV-seropositive.

The chain uses TRBV5-6 and TRBJ2-5; TRBD2 agrees at 11 bases. Germline V gene lookup returns CDR1 SGHDT and CDR2 YYEEEE. V trimming: 2 bases; J trimming: 4 bases; junction bases outside the gene matches: 1. The CDR3 has 14 residues. The chain's CDR3 is CASSFGTSGETQYF. The CDR3 bases are TGTGCCAGCAGCTTTGGGACTAGCGGAGAGACCCAGTACTTC.

V usage is TRBV7-9 and J usage is TRBJ2-1, with D tentatively TRBD1 (5 bases). Germline CDR1 is SEHNR and CDR2 is FQNEAQ (reference sequence). The CDR3 length is 13 residues. The ends were cut back, 11 bases at V and 9 bases at J, with 20 bases in the middle. The CDR3 DNA follows: TGTGCCCATAAGGGGATAGTTGAAGGTGAGCAGTTCTTC. Amino acid sequence: CAHKGIVEGEQFF.

The V gene is TRBV6-4, the J gene TRBJ2-2, with 7 positions matching TRBD2. This CDR3 is built from 14 residues. V was clipped by 0 bases and J by 6 bases; unmatched bases: 1. Germline CDR1 MRHNA, CDR2 SNTAGT. The CDR3 region is CASSDSSGAGELFF. In nucleotides, the CDR3 is TGTGCCAGCAGTGACTCGAGCGGGGCCGGGGAGCTGTTTTTT.

The chain couples TRBV9 to TRBJ2-3; D is unresolved. Trimming pared 4 bases from V and 2 bases from J, leaving 8 bases between. The germline CDR1 and CDR2 sequences are SGDLS and YYNGEE. This CDR3 has 13 amino acids. The CDR3: CASSPGATDTQYF. The CDR3 DNA follows: TGTGCCAGCAGCCCCGGAGCCACAGATACGCAGTATTTT.

This chain uses TRBV19 with TRBJ2-1; D uncertain. Germline CDR1 is LNHDA and CDR2 is SQIVND (reference sequence). Trimming pared 5 bases from V and 7 bases from J, leaving 12 bases between. The CDR3 length is 13 residues. This CDR3 is CASSPLPGNEQFF. In DNA form, the CDR3 reads TGTGCCAGTAGTCCACTCCCGGGTAATGAGCAGTTCTTC. The full variable domain, completed using reference TRBV19 and TRBJ2-1, is DGGITQSPKYLFRKEGQNVTLSCEQNLNHDAMYWYRQDPGQGLRLIYYSQIVNDFQKGDIAEGYSVSREKKESFPLTVTSAQKNPTAFYLCASSPLPGNEQFFGPGTRLTVL.

The chain's CDR3 is CASSLGLAAPYEQYF. CDR3 coding DNA: TGTGCCAGCAGTTTAGGACTAGCGGCCCCCTACGAGCAGTACTTC. This sequence joins TRBV27 and TRBJ2-7, with TRBD2 matching over 10 bases. V shed 2 bases and J 2 bases; nucleotides not matched to a gene: 3. The CDR3 sequence is 15 residues long. CDR1 and CDR2 from the germline V gene are MNHEY and SMNVEV (reference sequence).

The chain links TRBV18 to TRBJ2-1; a weak D match, TRBD1 (5 bases). V was shortened by 0 bases and J by 0 bases, with 15 bases between the two germline ends. CDR3 length equals 18 residues. Germline CDR1 and CDR2: KGHSH and LQKENI. The CDR3, as DNA: TGTGCCAGCTCACCACCGGCTTGGGGCGGTAGCTCCTACAATGAGCAGTTCTTC. Translated: CASSPPAWGGSSYNEQFF.

The V and J genes are TRBV28 and TRBJ1-5; unclear D gene. The germline gives CDR1 MDHEN, CDR2 SYDVKM. The CDR3 totals 16 residues. The V and J ends lost 3 bases and 4 bases respectively, with 16 bases between them. CDR3 sequence (DNA): TGTGCCAGCAGTTTGGAGCTTCTCAACCCGAATCAGCCCCAGCATTTT. As protein: CASSLELLNPNQPQHF.

The gene calls are TRBV6-9 and TRBJ2-7, with 10 bases lining up with TRBD2. Germline trimming cut 6 bases from V and 2 bases from J; bases unmatched to any gene: 10. The CDR3 is made up of 16 amino acids. Germline CDR1 and CDR2: MNHGY and SVAAGI. CDR3 sequence reads: CASRSAASGGPYEQYF. The CDR3 DNA sequence: TGTGCCAGCAGAAGCGCCGCTAGCGGGGGACCCTACGAGCAGTACTTC.

The rearrangement joins TRBV6-1 to TRBJ1-4; D call uncertain. Germline values: CDR1 MNHNS, CDR2 SASEGT. The CDR3 extends over 15 amino acids. Trimming cost V 4 bases and J 3 bases, with 12 bases left between them. CDR3 in amino acids: CASSGSPRANEKLFF. CDR3 sequence (DNA): TGTGCCAGCAGTGGTTCCCCCCGGGCTAATGAAAAACTGTTTTTT.

The rearrangement links TRBV5-4 to TRBJ1-2; tentative D call: TRBD1 (5 bases). Germline CDR1 is SGHNT and CDR2 is YYREEE (reference sequence). There are 14 residues in the CDR3. V was clipped by 0 bases and J by 3 bases, with 9 bases between them. The CDR3 nucleotides are TGTGCCAGCAGCTTGGGGGGGGAGTACTATGGCTACACCTTC. Amino acids: CASSLGGEYYGYTF.

The chain is built from TRBV5-1 and TRBJ2-1; the match to TRBD2 covers 12 bases. Germline trimming cut 0 bases from V and 10 bases from J; bases unmatched to any gene: 5. Per the germline V gene, CDR1 is SGHRS and CDR2 is YFSETQ. This CDR3 comprises 15 residues. The CDR3 here is CASSLGLAGEGEQFF. The CDR3 DNA is TGCGCCAGCAGCTTGGGACTAGCGGGGGAAGGAGAGCAGTTCTTC. Drawing the rest from reference TRBV5-1 and TRBJ2-1, the complete variable domain is KAGVTQTPRYLIKTRGQQVTLSCSPISGHRSVSWYQQTPGQGLQFLFEYFSETQRNKGNFPGRFSGRQFSNSRSEMNVSTLELGDSALYLCASSLGLAGEGEQFFGPGTRLTVL.

The rearrangement uses TRBV11-3 and TRBJ2-1; TRBD1 matches at 9 bases. V was pared by 5 bases and J by 1 base, with 3 bases of the junction left unmatched. The CDR3 sequence is 15 residues long. Germline loops: CDR1 SGHNT, CDR2 YENEEA. The chain's CDR3 is CASSPGTGSYNEQFF. CDR3 nucleotide sequence: TGTGCCAGCAGCCCCGGGACAGGGTCCTACAATGAGCAGTTCTTC.

The rearrangement links TRBV9 to TRBJ1-3, with D maybe TRBD1 (5 bases). Trimming pared 5 bases from V and 2 bases from J, leaving 11 bases between. The CDR3 has 14 residues. Germline V gives CDR1 SGDLS, CDR2 YYNGEE. CDR3 sequence (DNA): TGTGCCAGCAGTCGACAGTCGCCTGGAAACACCATATATTTT. Translating it yields CASSRQSPGNTIYF.

The genes are TRBV6-6 and TRBJ2-1; TRBD1 matches at 7 bases. Trimming took 8 bases from V and 7 from J; bases not matched to a gene: 8. Looked up from germline, CDR1 is MNHNY and CDR2 is SVGAGI (reference sequence). The CDR3 consists of 13 residues. The CDR3 DNA reads as TGTGCCAGCGGGCAGGGGGAAATGAATGAGCAGTTCTTC. It encodes CASGQGEMNEQFF.

This chain connects TRBV7-2 to TRBJ2-3; no clear D gene. V was shortened by 0 bases and J by 2 bases, with 6 bases between the two germline ends. The CDR3 is 14 residues long. Germline V gene data show CDR1 as SGHTA and CDR2 as FQGNSA. CDR3 nucleotide sequence: TGTGCCAGCAGCTTAGCCCTCGTCACAGATACGCAGTATTTT. This codes for CASSLALVTDTQYF. Full variable domain (missing parts from reference TRBV7-2 and TRBJ2-3): GAGVSQSPSNKVTEKGKDVELRCDPISGHTALYWYRQSLGQGLEFLIYFQGNSAPDKSGLPSDRFSAERTGGSVSTLTIQRTQQEDSAVYLCASSLALVTDTQYFGPGTRLTVL.

The chain links TRBV5-5 to TRBJ2-7; D perhaps matches TRBD1 (5 bases). Between the trimmed V and J ends, which lost 4 bases and 2 bases, there was a span of 10 bases. This CDR3 has 13 residues. Germline lookup yields CDR1 SGHKS and CDR2 YYEKEE (reference sequence). The CDR3 DNA reads TGTGCCAGCAGCCCCACAGGCACCTACGAGCAGTACTTC. This translates into CASSPTGTYEQYF.

Comment on this clone: An end of the junction does not agree with germline; a read error may underlie this. The rearrangement uses TRBV2 and TRBJ1-6; TRBD1 agrees at 9 bases. Germline V lookup: CDR1 SNHLY, CDR2 FYNNEI. The CDR3 is 19 residues long. The CDR3 coding sequence is TGTGCCGGCAGGCGAGGCGGGACAGGGCTTTTTTCCTATAATTCACCCCTCCACTTT. Its protein product is CAGRRGGTGLFSYNSPLHF.